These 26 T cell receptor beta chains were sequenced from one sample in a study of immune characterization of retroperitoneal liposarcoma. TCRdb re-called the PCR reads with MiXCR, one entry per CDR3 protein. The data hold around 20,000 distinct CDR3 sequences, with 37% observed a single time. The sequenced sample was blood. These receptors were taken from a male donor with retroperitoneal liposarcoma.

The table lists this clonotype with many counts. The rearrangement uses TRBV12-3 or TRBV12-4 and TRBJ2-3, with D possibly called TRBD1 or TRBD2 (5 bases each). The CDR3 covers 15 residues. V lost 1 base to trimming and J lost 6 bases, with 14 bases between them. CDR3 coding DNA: TGTGCCAGCAGTTTAGGGGAGCGAGGGGCTGATACGCAGTATTTT. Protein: CASSLGERGADTQYF.

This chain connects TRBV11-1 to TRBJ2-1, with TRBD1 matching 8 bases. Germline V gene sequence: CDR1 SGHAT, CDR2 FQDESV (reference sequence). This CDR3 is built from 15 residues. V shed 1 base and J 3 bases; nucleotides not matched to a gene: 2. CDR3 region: CASSLGQGNYNEQFF. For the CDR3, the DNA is TGTGCCAGCAGCTTAGGACAGGGGAACTACAATGAGCAGTTCTTC.

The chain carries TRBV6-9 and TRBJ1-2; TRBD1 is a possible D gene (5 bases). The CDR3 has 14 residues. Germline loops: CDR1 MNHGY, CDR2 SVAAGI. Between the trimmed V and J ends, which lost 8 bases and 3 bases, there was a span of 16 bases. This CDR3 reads CASGWDVTDYGYTF. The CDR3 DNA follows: TGTGCCAGCGGGTGGGACGTGACAGACTATGGCTACACCTTC.

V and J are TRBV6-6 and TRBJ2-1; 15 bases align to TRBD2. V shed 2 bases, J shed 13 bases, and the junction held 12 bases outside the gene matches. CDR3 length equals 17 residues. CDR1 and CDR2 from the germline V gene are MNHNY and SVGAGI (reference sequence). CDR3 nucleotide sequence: TGTGCCAGCAGTTACCTTGGACTAGCGGGGGGGAAAGAGACCCAGTTCTTC. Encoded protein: CASSYLGLAGGKETQFF.

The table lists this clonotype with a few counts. The CDR3 region has the DNA TGTGCCAGCAGCCCGACAGGGAGAGAGACCCAGTACTTC. Encoded protein: CASSPTGRETQYF. This chain joins TRBV6-1 and TRBJ2-5; TRBD1 agrees at 7 bases. Germline lookup yields CDR1 MNHNS and CDR2 SASEGT. The CDR3 has 13 amino acids. V shed 6 bases and J 4 bases; nucleotides not matched to a gene: 5.

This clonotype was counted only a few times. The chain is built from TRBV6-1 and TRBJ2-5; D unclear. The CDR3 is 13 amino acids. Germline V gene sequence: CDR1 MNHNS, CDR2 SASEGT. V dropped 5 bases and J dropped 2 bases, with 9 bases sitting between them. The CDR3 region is CASSYFGQETQYF. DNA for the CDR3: TGTGCCAGCAGTTATTTTGGGCAAGAGACCCAGTACTTC.

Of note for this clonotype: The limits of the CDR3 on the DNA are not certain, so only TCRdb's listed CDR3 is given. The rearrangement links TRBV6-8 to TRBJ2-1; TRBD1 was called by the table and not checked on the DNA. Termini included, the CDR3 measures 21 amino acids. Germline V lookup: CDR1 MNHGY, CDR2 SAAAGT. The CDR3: CASRLNQETQYFGPGGYEQFF.

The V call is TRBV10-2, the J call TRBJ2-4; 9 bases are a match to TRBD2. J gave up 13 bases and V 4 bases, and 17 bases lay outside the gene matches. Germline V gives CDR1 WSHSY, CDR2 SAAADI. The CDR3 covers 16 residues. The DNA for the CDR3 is TGCGCCAGCAGTGGTATAGCGGGAGTCCCCAACAATGAGCAGTACTTC. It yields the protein CASSGIAGVPNNEQYF.

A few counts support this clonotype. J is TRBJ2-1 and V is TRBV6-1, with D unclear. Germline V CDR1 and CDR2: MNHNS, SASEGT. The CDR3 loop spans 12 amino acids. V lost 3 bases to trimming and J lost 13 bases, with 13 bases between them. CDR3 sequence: CASSDHDRTQFF. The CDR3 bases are TGTGCCAGCAGTGACCACGACCGGACCCAGTTCTTC.

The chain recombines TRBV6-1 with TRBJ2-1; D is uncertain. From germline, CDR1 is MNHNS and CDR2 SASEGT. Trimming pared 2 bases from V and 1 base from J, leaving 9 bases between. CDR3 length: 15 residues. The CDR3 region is CASSESASSYNEQFF. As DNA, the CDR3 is TGTGCCAGCAGTGAATCGGCTTCTTCCTACAATGAGCAGTTCTTC.

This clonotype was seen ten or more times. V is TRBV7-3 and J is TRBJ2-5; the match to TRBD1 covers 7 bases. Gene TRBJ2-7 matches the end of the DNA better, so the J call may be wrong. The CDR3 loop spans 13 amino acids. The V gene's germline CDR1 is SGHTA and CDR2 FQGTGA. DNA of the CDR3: TGTGCCAGCAGCAGGGGGCGTAATTCCGAGCAGTACTTC. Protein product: CASSRGRNSEQYF.

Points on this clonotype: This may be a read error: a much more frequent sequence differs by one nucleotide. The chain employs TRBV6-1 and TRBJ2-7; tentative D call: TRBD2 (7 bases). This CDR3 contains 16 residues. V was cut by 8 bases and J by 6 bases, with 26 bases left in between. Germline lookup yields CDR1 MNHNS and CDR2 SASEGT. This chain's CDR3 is CASPPPGGSGSREQYF. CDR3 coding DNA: TGTGCCAGCCCCCCTCCGGGGGGCAGTGGGTCTCGCGAGCAGTACTTC.

The CDR3 nucleotides are TGTGCCAGCAGACGGGGACGGCCTGATCAGCCCCAGCATTTT. Translation: CASRRGRPDQPQHF. The chain is built from TRBV6-1 and TRBJ1-5; TRBD1 is a possible D gene (5 bases). The V end lost 6 bases, the J end lost 5 bases, and 14 bases lay between the germline ends. The CDR3 has 14 amino acids. Germline-derived CDR1 and CDR2 are MNHNS and SASEGT.

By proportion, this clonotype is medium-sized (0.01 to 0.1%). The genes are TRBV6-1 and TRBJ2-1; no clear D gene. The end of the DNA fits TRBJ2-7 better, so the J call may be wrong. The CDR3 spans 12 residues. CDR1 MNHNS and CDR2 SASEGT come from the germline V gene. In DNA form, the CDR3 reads TGTGCCAGCAGTGAATGGGTCTACGAGCAGTACTTC. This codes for CASSEWVYEQYF.

The DNA of the CDR3 is TGTGCCAGCAGTGGGGCGGGGGGGGGATCAGCTACGCAGTATTTT. It encodes CASSGAGGGSATQYF. V gene TRBV6-1 combines with J gene TRBJ2-3, with 9 bases fitting TRBD2. The CDR3 length is 15 residues. Germline loops: CDR1 MNHNS, CDR2 SASEGT. Unmatched junction bases numbered 10, after V lost 4 bases and J lost 8 bases.

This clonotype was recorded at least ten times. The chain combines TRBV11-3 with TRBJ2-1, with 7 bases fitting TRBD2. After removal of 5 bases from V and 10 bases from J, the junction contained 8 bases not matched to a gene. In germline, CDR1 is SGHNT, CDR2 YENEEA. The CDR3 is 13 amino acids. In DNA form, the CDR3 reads TGTGCCAGCAGCGCCGGGATCGGGAGGGAGCAGTTCTTC. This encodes CASSAGIGREQFF.

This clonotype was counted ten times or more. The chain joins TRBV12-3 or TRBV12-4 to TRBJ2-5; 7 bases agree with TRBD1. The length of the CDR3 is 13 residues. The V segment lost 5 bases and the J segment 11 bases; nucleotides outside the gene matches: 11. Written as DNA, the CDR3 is TGTGCCAGCAGTAGGGACAGCCCGAGGGAGCAGTACTTC. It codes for CASSRDSPREQYF.

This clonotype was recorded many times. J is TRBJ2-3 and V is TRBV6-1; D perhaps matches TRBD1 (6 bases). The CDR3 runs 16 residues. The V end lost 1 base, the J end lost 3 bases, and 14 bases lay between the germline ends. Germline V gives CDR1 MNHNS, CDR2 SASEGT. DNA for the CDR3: TGTGCCAGCAGTGAAGTTGGGGGCGGGTGGACAGATACGCAGTATTTT. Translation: CASSEVGGGWTDTQYF.

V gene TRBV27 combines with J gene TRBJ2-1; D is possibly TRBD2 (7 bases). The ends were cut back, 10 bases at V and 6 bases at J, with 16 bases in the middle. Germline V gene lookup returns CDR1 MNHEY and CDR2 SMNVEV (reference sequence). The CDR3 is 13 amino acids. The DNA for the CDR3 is TGTGCCATTTGGGGGGGCCCTGGCAATGAGCAGTTCTTC. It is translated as CAIWGGPGNEQFF.

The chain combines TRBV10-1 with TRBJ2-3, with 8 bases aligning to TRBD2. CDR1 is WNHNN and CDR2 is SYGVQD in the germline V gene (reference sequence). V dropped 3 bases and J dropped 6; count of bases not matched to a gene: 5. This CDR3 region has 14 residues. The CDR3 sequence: CASSDAGGEDTQYF. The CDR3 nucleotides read TGCGCCAGCAGTGATGCGGGAGGAGAGGATACGCAGTATTTT.

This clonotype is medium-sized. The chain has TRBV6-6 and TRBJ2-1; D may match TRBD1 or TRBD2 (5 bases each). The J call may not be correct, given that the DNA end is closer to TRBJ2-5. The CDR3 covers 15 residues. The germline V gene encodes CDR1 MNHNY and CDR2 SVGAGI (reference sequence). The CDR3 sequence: CASSYEGLGMETQYF. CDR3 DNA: TGTGCCAGCAGTTACGAGGGGTTGGGGATGGAGACCCAGTACTTC.

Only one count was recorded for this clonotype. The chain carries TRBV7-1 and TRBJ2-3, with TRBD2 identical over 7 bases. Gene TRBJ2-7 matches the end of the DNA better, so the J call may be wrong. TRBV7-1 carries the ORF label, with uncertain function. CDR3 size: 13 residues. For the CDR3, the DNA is TGTGCCAGCAGGGGAGGAGGGGACTATCAGCAGTACTTC. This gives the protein CASRGGGDYQQYF.

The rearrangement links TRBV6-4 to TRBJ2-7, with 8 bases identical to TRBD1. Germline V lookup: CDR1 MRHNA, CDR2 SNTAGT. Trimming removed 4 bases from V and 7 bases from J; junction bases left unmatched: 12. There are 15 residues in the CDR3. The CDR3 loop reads CASSVQGAWQNEQYF. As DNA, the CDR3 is TGTGCCAGCAGTGTGCAGGGGGCATGGCAAAATGAGCAGTACTTC.

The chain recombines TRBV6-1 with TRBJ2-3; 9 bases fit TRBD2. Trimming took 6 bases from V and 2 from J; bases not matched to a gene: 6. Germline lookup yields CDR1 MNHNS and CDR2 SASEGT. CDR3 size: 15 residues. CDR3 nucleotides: TGTGCCAGCAGATTTAGCGGGGGATACACAGATACGCAGTATTTT. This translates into CASRFSGGYTDTQYF.

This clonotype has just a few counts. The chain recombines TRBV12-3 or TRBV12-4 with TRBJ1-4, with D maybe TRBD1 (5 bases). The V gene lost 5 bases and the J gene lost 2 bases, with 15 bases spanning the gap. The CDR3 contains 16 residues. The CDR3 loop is CASSPGRGGTNEKLFF. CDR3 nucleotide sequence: TGTGCCAGCAGTCCCGGGCGGGGGGGGACTAATGAAAAACTGTTTTTT.

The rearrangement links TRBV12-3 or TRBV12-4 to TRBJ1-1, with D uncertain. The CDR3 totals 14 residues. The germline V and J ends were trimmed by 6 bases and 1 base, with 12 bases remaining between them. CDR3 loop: CASRDDVTNTEAFF. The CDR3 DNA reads TGTGCCAGCAGGGACGATGTTACGAACACTGAAGCTTTCTTT.